This T cell receptor beta chain stems from a study of T cells expressing NK-cell markers. Study in general: Sorted CD3+CD56+NKG2C+, CD3+CD56+NKG2C- and CD3+CD56-NKG2C+ T cells provided the TCR beta repertoires.

As concerns this clonotype: No antigen is known for it.

With the 5' RACE reads reprocessed, TCRdb shows one record per CDR3 protein and no DNA. This sample contains roughly 430,000 distinct CDR3 sequences. Germline-derived CDR1 and CDR2 are SQVTM and ANQGSEA. CDR3 length: 11 amino acids. Study findings and constraints: A range of about 1.0-7.5% of CD8+ T cells consisted of dominant NKG2C+ clonotypes in 5 to 7 donors.

This receptor was taken from a woman aged 18-70 years in good health. The chain employs TRBV29-1 and TRBJ2-3. Sequenced: blood T cells: a sorted CD56 or NKG2C T cell subset, CD4+ or CD8+ T cells, or bulk PBMC T cells (not recorded which). The CDR3 loop reads CSVVLSDTQYF.